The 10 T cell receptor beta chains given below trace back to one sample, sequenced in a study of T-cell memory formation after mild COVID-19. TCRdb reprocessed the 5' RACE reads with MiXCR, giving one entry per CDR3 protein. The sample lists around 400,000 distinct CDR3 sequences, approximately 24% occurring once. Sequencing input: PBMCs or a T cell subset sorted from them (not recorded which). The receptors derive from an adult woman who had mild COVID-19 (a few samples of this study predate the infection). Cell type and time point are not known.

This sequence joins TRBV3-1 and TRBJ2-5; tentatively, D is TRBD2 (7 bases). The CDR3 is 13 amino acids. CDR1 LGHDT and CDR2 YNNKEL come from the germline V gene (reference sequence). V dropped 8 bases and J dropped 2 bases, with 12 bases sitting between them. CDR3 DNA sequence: TGTGCCAGCCGGGGGGCCCTGCAAGAGACCCAGTACTTC. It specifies CASRGALQETQYF.

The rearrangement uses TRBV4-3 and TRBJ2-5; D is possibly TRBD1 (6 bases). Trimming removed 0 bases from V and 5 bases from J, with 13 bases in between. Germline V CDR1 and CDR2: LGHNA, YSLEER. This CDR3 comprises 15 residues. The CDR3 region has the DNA TGCGCCAGCAGCCAAGATCGTGGGGGCCGGGAGACCCAGTACTTC. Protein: CASSQDRGGRETQYF.

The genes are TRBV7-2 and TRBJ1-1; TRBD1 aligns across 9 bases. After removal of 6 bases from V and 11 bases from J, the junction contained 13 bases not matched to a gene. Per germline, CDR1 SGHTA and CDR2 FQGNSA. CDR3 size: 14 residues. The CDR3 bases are TGTGCCAGCAGTGTTACAGGGGGCGACGTGAACGCTTTCTTT. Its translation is CASSVTGGDVNAFF.

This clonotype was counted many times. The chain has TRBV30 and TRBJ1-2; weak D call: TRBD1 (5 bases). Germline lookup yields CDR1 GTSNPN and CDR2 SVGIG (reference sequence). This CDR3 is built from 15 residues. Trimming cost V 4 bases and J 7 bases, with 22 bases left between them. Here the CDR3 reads CAWNRKGGALIGYTF. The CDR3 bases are TGTGCCTGGAACCGTAAGGGAGGGGCATTGATTGGCTACACCTTC.

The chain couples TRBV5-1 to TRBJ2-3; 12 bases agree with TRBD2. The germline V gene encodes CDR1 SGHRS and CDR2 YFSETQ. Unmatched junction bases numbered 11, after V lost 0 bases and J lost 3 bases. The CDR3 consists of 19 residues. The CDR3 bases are TGCGCCAGCAGCTTGGCCCTGGCTAGCGGGAGGGCCCTGACAGATACGCAGTATTTT. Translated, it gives CASSLALASGRALTDTQYF.

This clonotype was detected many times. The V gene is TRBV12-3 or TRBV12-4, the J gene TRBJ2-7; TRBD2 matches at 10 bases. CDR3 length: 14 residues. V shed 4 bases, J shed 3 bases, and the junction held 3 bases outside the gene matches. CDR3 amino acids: CASSSSGGSYEQYF. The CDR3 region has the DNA TGTGCCAGCAGTTCTAGCGGGGGAAGCTACGAGCAGTACTTC.

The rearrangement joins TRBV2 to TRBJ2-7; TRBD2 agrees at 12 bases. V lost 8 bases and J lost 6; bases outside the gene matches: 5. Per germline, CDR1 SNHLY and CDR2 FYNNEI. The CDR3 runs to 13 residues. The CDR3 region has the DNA TGTGCCAGCCGGACTAGCGGGACGGTCGAGCAGTACTTC. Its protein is CASRTSGTVEQYF.

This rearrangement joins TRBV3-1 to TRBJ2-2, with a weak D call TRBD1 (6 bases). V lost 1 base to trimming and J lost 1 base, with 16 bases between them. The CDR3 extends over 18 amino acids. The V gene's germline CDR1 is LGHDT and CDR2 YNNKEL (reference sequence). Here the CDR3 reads CASSQGPGAVRNTGELFF. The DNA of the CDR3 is TGTGCCAGCAGCCAAGGTCCAGGGGCGGTCCGGAACACCGGGGAGCTGTTTTTT.

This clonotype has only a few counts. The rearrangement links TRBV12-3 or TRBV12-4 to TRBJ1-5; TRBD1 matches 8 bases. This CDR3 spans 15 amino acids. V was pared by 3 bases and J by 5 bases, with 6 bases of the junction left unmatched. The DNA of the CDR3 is TGTGCCAGCAGTTTCGCAGGGGGCGCGGATCAGCCCCAGCATTTT. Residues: CASSFAGGADQPQHF.

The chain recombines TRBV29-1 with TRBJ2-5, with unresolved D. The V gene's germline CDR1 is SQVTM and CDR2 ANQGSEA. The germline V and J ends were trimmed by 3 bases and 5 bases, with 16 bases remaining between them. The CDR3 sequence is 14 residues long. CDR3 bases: TGCAGCGTTGACCCTCAACTGGTAGAGGAGACCCAGTACTTC. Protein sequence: CSVDPQLVEETQYF.